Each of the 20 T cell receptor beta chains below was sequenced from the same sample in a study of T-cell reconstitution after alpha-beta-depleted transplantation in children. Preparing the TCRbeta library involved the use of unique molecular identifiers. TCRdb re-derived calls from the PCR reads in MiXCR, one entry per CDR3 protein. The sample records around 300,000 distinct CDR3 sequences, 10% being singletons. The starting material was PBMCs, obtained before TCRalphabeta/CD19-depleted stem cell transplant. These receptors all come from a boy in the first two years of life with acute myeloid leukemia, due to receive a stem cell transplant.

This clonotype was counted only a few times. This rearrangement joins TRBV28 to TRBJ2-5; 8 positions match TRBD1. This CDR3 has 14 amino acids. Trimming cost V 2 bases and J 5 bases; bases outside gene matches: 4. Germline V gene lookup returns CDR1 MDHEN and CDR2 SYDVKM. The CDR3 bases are TGTGCCAGCAGTTTAGGGGACAGGATCGAGACCCAGTACTTC. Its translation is CASSLGDRIETQYF.

CDR3 DNA: TGTGCCAGCAGCCAAAGGGGACTAGCGGGGGCCCCTTACGAGCAGTACTTC. Translated: CASSQRGLAGAPYEQYF. The chain recombines TRBV3-1 with TRBJ2-7, with 14 bases aligning to TRBD2. The ends lost 2 bases at V and 4 bases at J; junction bases unmatched: 7. The CDR3 is 17 residues long. In germline, CDR1 is LGHDT, CDR2 YNNKEL (reference sequence).

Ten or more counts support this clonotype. The CDR3 DNA is TGTGCCAGCAGCGGCAGGGGTTTCGGAAACACCATATATTTT. As protein: CASSGRGFGNTIYF. The rearrangement links TRBV7-2 to TRBJ1-3; possible D gene TRBD1, 6 bases. Trimming cost V 5 bases and J 4 bases, with 12 bases left between them. Germline V lookup: CDR1 SGHTA, CDR2 FQGNSA. This CDR3 comprises 14 residues. The whole variable domain, filled in from reference TRBV7-2 and TRBJ1-3, reads GAGVSQSPSNKVTEKGKDVELRCDPISGHTALYWYRQSLGQGLEFLIYFQGNSAPDKSGLPSDRFSAERTGGSVSTLTIQRTQQEDSAVYLCASSGRGFGNTIYFGEGSWLTVV.

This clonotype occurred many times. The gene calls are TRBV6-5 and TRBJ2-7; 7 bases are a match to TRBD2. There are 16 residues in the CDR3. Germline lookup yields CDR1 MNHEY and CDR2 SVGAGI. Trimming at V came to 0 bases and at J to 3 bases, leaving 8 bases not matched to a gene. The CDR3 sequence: CASSYSRGGRFYEQYF. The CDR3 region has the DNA TGTGCCAGCAGTTACTCGAGGGGCGGGAGATTCTACGAGCAGTACTTC.

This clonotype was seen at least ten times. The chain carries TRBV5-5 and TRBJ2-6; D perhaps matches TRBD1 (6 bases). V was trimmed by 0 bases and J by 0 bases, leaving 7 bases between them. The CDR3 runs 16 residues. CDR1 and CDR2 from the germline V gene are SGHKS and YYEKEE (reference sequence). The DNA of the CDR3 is TGTGCCAGCAGCTTGGACAGGGACTCTGGGGCCAACGTCCTGACTTTC. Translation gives CASSLDRDSGANVLTF. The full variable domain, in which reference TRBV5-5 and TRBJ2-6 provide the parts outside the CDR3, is DAGVTQSPTHLIKTRGQQVTLRCSPISGHKSVSWYQQVLGQGPQFIFQYYEKEERGRGNFPDRFSARQFPNYSSELNVNALLLGDSALYLCASSLDRDSGANVLTFGAGSRLTVL.

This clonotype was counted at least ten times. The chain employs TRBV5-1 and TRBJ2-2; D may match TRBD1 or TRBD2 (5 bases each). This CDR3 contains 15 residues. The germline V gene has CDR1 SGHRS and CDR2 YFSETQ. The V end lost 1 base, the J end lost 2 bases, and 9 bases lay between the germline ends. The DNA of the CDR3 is TGCGCCAGCAGCTTGTTCGGGGCAAACACCGGGGAGCTGTTTTTT. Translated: CASSLFGANTGELFF. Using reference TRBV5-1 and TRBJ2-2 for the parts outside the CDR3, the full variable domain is KAGVTQTPRYLIKTRGQQVTLSCSPISGHRSVSWYQQTPGQGLQFLFEYFSETQRNKGNFPGRFSGRQFSNSRSEMNVSTLELGDSALYLCASSLFGANTGELFFGEGSRLTVL.

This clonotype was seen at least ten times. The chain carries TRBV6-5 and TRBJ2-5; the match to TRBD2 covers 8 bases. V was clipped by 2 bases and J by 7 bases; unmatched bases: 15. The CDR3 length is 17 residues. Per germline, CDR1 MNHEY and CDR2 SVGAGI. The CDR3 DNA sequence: TGTGCCAGCAGTTACGGGGATGAGCGGGGGTCACCAGGGACCCAGTACTTC. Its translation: CASSYGDERGSPGTQYF.

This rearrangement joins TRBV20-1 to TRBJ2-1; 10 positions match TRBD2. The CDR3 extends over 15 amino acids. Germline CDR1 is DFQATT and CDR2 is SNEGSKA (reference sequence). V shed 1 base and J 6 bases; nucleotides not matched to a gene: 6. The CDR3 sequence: CSARAGTSVVNEQFF. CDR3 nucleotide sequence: TGCAGTGCTAGAGCCGGGACTAGCGTCGTCAATGAGCAGTTCTTC.

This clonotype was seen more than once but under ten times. CDR3 amino acids: CASSLSRDSRTGELFF. The CDR3 nucleotides read TGTGCCAGCAGTCTTAGCCGGGACAGTCGTACCGGGGAGCTGTTTTTT. This chain connects TRBV12-3 or TRBV12-4 to TRBJ2-2; 7 bases map to TRBD1. The CDR3 totals 16 residues. After removal of 5 bases from V and 5 bases from J, the junction contained 11 bases not matched to a gene.

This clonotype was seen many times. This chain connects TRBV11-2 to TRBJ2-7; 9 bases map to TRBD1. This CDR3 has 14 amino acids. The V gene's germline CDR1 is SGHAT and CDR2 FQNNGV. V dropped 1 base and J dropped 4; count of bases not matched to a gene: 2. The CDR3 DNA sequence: TGTGCCAGCAGCTTAGCGACAGGGGGGTACGAGCAGTACTTC. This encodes CASSLATGGYEQYF.

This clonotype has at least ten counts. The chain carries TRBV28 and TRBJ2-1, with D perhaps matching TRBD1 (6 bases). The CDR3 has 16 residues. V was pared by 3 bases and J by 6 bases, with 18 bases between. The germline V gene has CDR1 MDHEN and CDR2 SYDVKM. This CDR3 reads CASSLFPGTGRNEQFF. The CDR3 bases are TGTGCCAGCAGTTTGTTTCCAGGTACAGGGCGCAATGAGCAGTTCTTC. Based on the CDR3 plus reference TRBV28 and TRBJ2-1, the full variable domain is DVKVTQSSRYLVKRTGEKVFLECVQDMDHENMFWYRQDPGLGLRLIYFSYDVKMKEKGDIPEGYSVSREKKERFSLILESASTNQTSMYLCASSLFPGTGRNEQFFGPGTRLTVL.

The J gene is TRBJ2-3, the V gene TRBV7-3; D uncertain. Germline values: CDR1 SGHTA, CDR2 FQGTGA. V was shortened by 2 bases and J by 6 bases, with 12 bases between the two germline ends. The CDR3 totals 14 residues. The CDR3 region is CASSLRAVGDTQYF. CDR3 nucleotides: TGTGCCAGCAGCTTACGGGCAGTCGGGGATACGCAGTATTTT.

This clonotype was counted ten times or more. CDR3 residues: CASSLTGQGGKTQYF. The CDR3 nucleotides read TGTGCCAGCAGTTTGACTGGGCAGGGAGGAAAGACCCAGTACTTC. This chain connects TRBV12-3 or TRBV12-4 to TRBJ2-5, with D possibly being TRBD2 (6 bases). The length of the CDR3 is 15 residues. V lost 3 bases and J lost 6, with 17 bases in between.

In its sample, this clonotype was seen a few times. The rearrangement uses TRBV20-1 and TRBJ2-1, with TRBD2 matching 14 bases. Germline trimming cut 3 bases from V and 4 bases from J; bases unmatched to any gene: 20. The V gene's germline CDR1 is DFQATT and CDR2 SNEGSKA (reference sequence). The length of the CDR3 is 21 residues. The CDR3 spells CSARVPGLAGVHLSVYNEQFF. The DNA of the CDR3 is TGCAGTGCTAGGGTTCCGGGACTAGCGGGAGTTCATCTGTCGGTTTACAATGAGCAGTTCTTC.

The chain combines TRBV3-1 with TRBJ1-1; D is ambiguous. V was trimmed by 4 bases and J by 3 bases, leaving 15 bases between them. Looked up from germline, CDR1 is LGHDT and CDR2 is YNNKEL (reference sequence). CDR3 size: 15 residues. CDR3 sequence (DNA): TGTGCCAGCAGCCCCCGATCCGGGTTGGACACTGAAGCTTTCTTT. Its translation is CASSPRSGLDTEAFF.

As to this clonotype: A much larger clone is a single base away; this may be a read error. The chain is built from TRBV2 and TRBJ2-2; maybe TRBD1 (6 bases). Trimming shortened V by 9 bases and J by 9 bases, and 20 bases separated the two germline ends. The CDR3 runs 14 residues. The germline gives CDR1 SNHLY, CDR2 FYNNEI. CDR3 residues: CARSPSFTGRELFF. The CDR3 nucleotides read TGTGCCAGGAGTCCCTCATTTACAGGGAGGGAGCTGTTTTTT.

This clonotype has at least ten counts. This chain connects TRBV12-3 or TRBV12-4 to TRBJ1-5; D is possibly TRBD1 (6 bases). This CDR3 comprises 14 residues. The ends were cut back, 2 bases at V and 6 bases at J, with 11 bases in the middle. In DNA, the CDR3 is TGTGCCAGCAGTTTAACCCCGGGGGCTCAGCCCCAGCATTTT. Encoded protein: CASSLTPGAQPQHF.

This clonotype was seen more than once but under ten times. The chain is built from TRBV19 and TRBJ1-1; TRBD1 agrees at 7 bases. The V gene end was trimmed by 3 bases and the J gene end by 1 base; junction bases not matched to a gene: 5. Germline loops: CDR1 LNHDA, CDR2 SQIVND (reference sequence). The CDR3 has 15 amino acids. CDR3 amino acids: CASSIPGQPNTEAFF. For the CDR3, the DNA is TGTGCCAGTAGTATCCCGGGACAGCCGAACACTGAAGCTTTCTTT.

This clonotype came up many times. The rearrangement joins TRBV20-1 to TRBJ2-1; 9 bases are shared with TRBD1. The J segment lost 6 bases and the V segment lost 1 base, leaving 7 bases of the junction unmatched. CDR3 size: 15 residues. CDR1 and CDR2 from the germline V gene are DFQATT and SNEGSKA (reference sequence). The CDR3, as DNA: TGCAGTGCTAGAGTCCGGGACAGGGTTAGCAATGAGCAGTTCTTC. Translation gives CSARVRDRVSNEQFF.

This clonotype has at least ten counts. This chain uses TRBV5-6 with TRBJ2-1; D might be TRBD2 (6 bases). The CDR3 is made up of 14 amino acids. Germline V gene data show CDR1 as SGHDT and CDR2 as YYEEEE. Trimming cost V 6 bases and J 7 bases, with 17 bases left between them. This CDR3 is CASTKLAVPNEQFF. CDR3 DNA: TGTGCCAGCACCAAACTAGCTGTCCCTAATGAGCAGTTCTTC.